This TCR beta chain was profiled in a study of cytomegalovirus exposure and HLA in healthy donors. Regarding the study as a whole: TCR beta chains numbering some 160 were designated cytomegalovirus-associated. HLA allele associations emerged for 17,000 or so TCR beta sequences in a later analysis, at 0.05 false discovery rate.

Worth noting for this clone: Antigen: not known.

A multiplex PCR was run with 60 Vbeta primers and 13 Jbeta primers. Profiled with immunoSEQ multiplex PCR; TCRdb holds only in-frame clones, not every one. The table includes around 160,000 clones, over 80% detected once. The source material was PBMCs. This receptor was identified in a woman under 30 in good health and CMV-seronegative.

CDR3 in amino acids: CASSWGTGGAFF. The DNA for the CDR3 is TGTGCCAGCAGCTGGGGGACAGGGGGAGCTTTCTTT. The J gene is TRBJ1-1, the V gene TRBV6-1, with TRBD1 matching over 11 bases. CDR3 length: 12 residues. V trimming: 6 bases; J trimming: 10 bases; junction bases outside the gene matches: 4. The V gene's germline CDR1 is MNHNS and CDR2 SASEGT.